This T cell receptor (beta chain) was found in a study of cytomegalovirus exposure and HLA in healthy donors. Sequenced by immunoSEQ multiplex PCR; TCRdb stores in-frame clones only, minus some. Among about 170,000 clones, roughly nine tenths were seen once, and the ten largest hold 4% to 4.5%. In regard to this clone: Its antigen remains unidentified.

Overall study results and limits: Usually a TCR sequence was rare, but some public TCRs were found in many donors. The classifier reportedly diagnosed cytomegalovirus status with high sensitivity and specificity. The study put some 160 TCR beta chains on its list as cytomegalovirus-associated.

CDR3 length equals 12 residues. The ends were cut back, 5 bases at V and 1 base at J, with 5 bases in the middle. Per germline, CDR1 SGHNT and CDR2 YENEEA. The sample was PBMCs. The V gene is TRBV11-3, the J gene TRBJ1-1; D ambiguous. The clonotype was recovered from a man aged 18 to 30 in good health and CMV-seropositive. CDR3 in DNA: TGTGCCAGCAGCGCCAGGAACACTGAAGCTTTCTTT. This sequence encodes CASSARNTEAFF.